The 11 T cell receptor beta chains presented below share a single source sample, sequenced in a study of siplizumab effects on memory and regulatory T cells. The table came from immunoSEQ multiplex PCR; TCRdb's copy has only in-frame clones and leaves some out. The data hold about 64,000 clones, with 96% observed a single time. The specimen sequenced was naive CD8+ T cells sorted from blood. Every receptor here comes from a human donor in good health.

This clone was found once. The chain links TRBV5-1 to TRBJ2-1; D not certain. The V end was cut by 4 bases, the J end by 6 bases, with 5 bases between. This CDR3 has 11 amino acids. CDR1 is SGHRS and CDR2 is YFSETQ in the germline V gene. CDR3 DNA sequence: TGCGCCAGCAGCCAGATCAATGAGCAGTTCTTC. Protein sequence: CASSQINEQFF.

This chain connects TRBV7-3 to TRBJ2-3; 8 nucleotides align to TRBD2. V shed 1 base, J shed 6 bases, and the junction held 9 bases outside the gene matches. The CDR3 is 16 amino acids. The V gene's germline CDR1 is SGHTA and CDR2 FQGTGA. Here the CDR3 DNA reads TGTGCCAGCAGCTTAATATTACGGGGGGGCGACGATACGCAGTATTTT. Protein sequence: CASSLILRGGDDTQYF.

This clone was seen more than once but under ten times. CDR3 DNA: TGTGCCAGTAGTATATCGCCAGGGGGGGACACTGAAGCTTTCTTT. Its protein is CASSISPGGDTEAFF. The chain joins TRBV19 to TRBJ1-1; 7 bases map to TRBD1. The V and J ends lost 2 bases and 3 bases, in that order; junction bases with no gene match: 6. Germline CDR1 reads LNHDA; CDR2 reads SQIVND (reference sequence). The CDR3 extends over 15 amino acids.

This clone is a singleton in its sample. V usage is TRBV9 and J usage is TRBJ2-3; perhaps TRBD2 as D (5 bases). The CDR3 covers 14 residues. Between the trimmed V and J ends, which lost 4 bases and 6 bases, there was a span of 15 bases. CDR1 is SGDLS, CDR2 YYNGEE, per germline. The CDR3 here is CASSPFAGEDTQYF. The CDR3 DNA follows: TGTGCCAGCAGCCCTTTCGCCGGGGAGGATACGCAGTATTTT. Using reference TRBV9 and TRBJ2-3 for the parts outside the CDR3, the full variable domain is DSGVTQTPKHLITATGQRVTLRCSPRSGDLSVYWYQQSLDQGLQFLIQYYNGEERAKGNILERFSAQQFPDLHSELNLSSLELGDSALYFCASSPFAGEDTQYFGPGTRLTVL.

The chain has TRBV28 and TRBJ1-5; TRBD1 might be the D (5 bases). V dropped 3 bases and J dropped 3 bases, with 12 bases sitting between them. The germline V gene has CDR1 MDHEN and CDR2 SYDVKM. The CDR3 contains 15 residues. This CDR3 is CASSLVQGDNQPQHF. CDR3 sequence (DNA): TGTGCCAGCAGTTTGGTCCAGGGAGACAATCAGCCCCAGCATTTT.

The genes are TRBV9 and TRBJ2-5; TRBD2 matches 7 bases. Trimming removed 4 bases from V and 5 bases from J; junction bases left unmatched: 11. Per germline, CDR1 SGDLS and CDR2 YYNGEE. This CDR3 spans 15 amino acids. The CDR3 loop is CASSPPAGSSETQYF. Written as DNA, the CDR3 is TGTGCCAGCAGCCCACCAGCGGGGTCCTCGGAGACCCAGTACTTC.

The chain is built from TRBV5-1 and TRBJ1-5; tentatively, D is TRBD1 (6 bases). The CDR3 extends over 15 amino acids. Germline V gives CDR1 SGHRS, CDR2 YFSETQ. The V end lost 5 bases, the J end lost 3 bases, and 15 bases lay between the germline ends. As DNA, the CDR3 is TGCGCCAGCAGTTTGTGGGGGCAGGACAATCAGCCCCAGCATTTT. This sequence encodes CASSLWGQDNQPQHF.

The V call is TRBV19, the J call TRBJ1-2; D may be TRBD1 (5 bases). The CDR3 runs to 12 residues. Germline V gene data show CDR1 as LNHDA and CDR2 as SQIVND (reference sequence). The V end was cut by 10 bases, the J end by 2 bases, with 11 bases between. CDR3 nucleotide sequence: TGTGCCACCGGGACGGTCAACTATGGCTACACCTTC. This gives the protein CATGTVNYGYTF.

The chain uses TRBV9 and TRBJ2-3, with 8 bases identical to TRBD2. V shed 0 bases, J shed 2 bases, and the junction held 5 bases outside the gene matches. This CDR3 is built from 16 residues. Germline V CDR1 and CDR2: SGDLS, YYNGEE. CDR3 region: CASSVVASGPTDTQYF. The CDR3 region has the DNA TGTGCCAGCAGCGTAGTTGCTAGCGGGCCCACAGATACGCAGTATTTT.

The V call is TRBV7-9, the J call TRBJ2-3; TRBD2 matches at 7 bases. Trimming took 0 bases from V and 5 from J; bases not matched to a gene: 8. The germline gives CDR1 SEHNR, CDR2 FQNEAQ (reference sequence). This CDR3 spans 16 amino acids. As DNA, the CDR3 is TGTGCCAGCAGCTTAGCGAGGACTAGGGATAGAGATACGCAGTATTTT. Translating it yields CASSLARTRDRDTQYF.

The count of this clone is one. The gene calls are TRBV14 and TRBJ1-2; D uncertain. Germline CDR1 SGHDN, CDR2 FVKESK. The V end was cut by 0 bases, the J end by 4 bases, with 6 bases between. CDR3 length: 13 residues. CDR3 sequence reads: CASSQELGYGYTF. Here the CDR3 DNA reads TGTGCCAGCAGCCAAGAGTTAGGCTATGGCTACACCTTC.